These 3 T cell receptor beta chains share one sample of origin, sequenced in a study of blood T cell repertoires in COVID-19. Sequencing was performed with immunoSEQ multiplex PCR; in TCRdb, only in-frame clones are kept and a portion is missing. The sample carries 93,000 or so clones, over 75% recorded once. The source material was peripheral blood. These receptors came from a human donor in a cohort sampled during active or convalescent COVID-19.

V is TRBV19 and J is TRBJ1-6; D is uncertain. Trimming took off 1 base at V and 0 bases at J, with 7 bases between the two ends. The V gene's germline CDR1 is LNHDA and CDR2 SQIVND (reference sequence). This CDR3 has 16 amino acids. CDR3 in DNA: TGTGCCAGTAGTATAGCTGGGAGCTCCTATAATTCACCCCTCCACTTT. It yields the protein CASSIAGSSYNSPLHF.

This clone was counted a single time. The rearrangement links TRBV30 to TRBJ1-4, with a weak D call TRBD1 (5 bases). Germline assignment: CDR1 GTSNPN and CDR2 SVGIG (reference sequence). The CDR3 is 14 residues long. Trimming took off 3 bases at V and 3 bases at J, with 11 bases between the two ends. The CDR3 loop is CAWSRRGSNEKLFF. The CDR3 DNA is TGTGCCTGGAGCCGCCGGGGGTCTAATGAAAAACTGTTTTTT.

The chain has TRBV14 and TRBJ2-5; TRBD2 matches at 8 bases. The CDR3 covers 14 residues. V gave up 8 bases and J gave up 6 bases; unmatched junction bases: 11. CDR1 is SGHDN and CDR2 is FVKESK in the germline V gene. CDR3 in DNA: TGTGCCAGCCGGTCGTCGGGGGGGCCACAGACCCAGTACTTC. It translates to CASRSSGGPQTQYF.